This is a list of T cell receptor beta chains from one sample in a study of graft-versus-host responses after intestinal transplantation. Their antigens are not known. Method: immunoSEQ multiplex PCR; TCRdb's copy keeps in-frame clones and lacks some. The sample contains more than 65,000 clones, 85% to 95% of which appear only once. The sample was unstimulated CD8+ T cells sorted from spleen or lymph node cells, taken before intestinal transplant. These receptors were obtained from a human donor who received an intestinal transplant. Each CDR3 is given with its conserved first and last residue. Fields, in order: J gene, V gene, CDR3 protein.

j_call: TRBJ2-5
v_call: TRBV6-5
cdr3_aa: CASSPSQGTQETQYF

j_call: TRBJ1-2
v_call: TRBV5-4
cdr3_aa: CAILHPGGLGGYTF

j_call: TRBJ2-7
v_call: TRBV14
cdr3_aa: CASSQFPARFPYEQYF

j_call: TRBJ1-5
v_call: TRBV2
cdr3_aa: CASSRGWTFYSNQPQHF

j_call: TRBJ2-7
v_call: TRBV11-2
cdr3_aa: CASSLVQVSSYEQYF

j_call: TRBJ1-1
v_call: TRBV4-1
cdr3_aa: CASSLGQGMNTEAFF

j_call: TRBJ1-1
v_call: TRBV27
cdr3_aa: CASSIGQRGGTEAFF

j_call: NA
v_call: TRBV28
cdr3_aa: CASSLAQAFPYEQYF

j_call: TRBJ1-2
v_call: TRBV6-5
cdr3_aa: CASSYPNYGYTF

j_call: TRBJ2-1
v_call: TRBV5-6
cdr3_aa: CASSPPGRDYNEQFF

j_call: TRBJ2-3
v_call: TRBV6-5
cdr3_aa: CASSYSPSRADTQYF

j_call: TRBJ2-1
v_call: TRBV5-8
cdr3_aa: CASSTDFWERSYNEQFF

j_call: TRBJ2-1
v_call: TRBV5-6
cdr3_aa: CASSAYNEQFF

j_call: TRBJ2-1
v_call: TRBV5-1
cdr3_aa: CASSLRIASYNEQFF

j_call: TRBJ2-7
v_call: TRBV28
cdr3_aa: CASSPGAGYEQYF

j_call: TRBJ2-2
v_call: TRBV6-4
cdr3_aa: CASSDGGSGNTGELFF

j_call: TRBJ2-1
v_call: TRBV7-9
cdr3_aa: CASSLAGGRYNEQFF

j_call: TRBJ2-7
v_call: TRBV5-6
cdr3_aa: CASSLGLAGASSYEQYF

j_call: TRBJ1-3
v_call: TRBV19
cdr3_aa: CASRDLDSGNTIYF

j_call: TRBJ1-5
v_call: TRBV18
cdr3_aa: CASSLWTGRAQPQHF

j_call: TRBJ2-7
v_call: TRBV7-9
cdr3_aa: CASSADRQEQYF

j_call: TRBJ2-5
v_call: TRBV4-1
cdr3_aa: CASSQNQGWGETQYF

j_call: TRBJ2-7
v_call: TRBV4-2
cdr3_aa: CASSQEPKRTSGIYEQYF

j_call: TRBJ2-7
v_call: TRBV6-1
cdr3_aa: CASSETGTGFYEQYF

j_call: TRBJ2-5
v_call: TRBV4-1
cdr3_aa: CASSQGPREGFQETQYF

j_call: TRBJ2-5
v_call: TRBV4-2
cdr3_aa: CASSQDGAGEETQYF

j_call: TRBJ2-7
v_call: TRBV4-1
cdr3_aa: CASSQGAGDSYEQYF

j_call: TRBJ2-5
v_call: TRBV6-5
cdr3_aa: CASSYSGGLATFQYF

j_call: TRBJ2-7
v_call: TRBV11-2
cdr3_aa: CASSSGTGGTSGIEQYF

j_call: TRBJ1-2
v_call: TRBV6-6
cdr3_aa: CASSYTGGYYGYTF

j_call: TRBJ1-1
v_call: TRBV27
cdr3_aa: CASTTRQASLNTEAFF

j_call: TRBJ2-2
v_call: TRBV2
cdr3_aa: CASSLRNTGELFF

j_call: TRBJ1-1
v_call: TRBV27
cdr3_aa: CASSFERNTEAFF

j_call: TRBJ2-7
v_call: TRBV27
cdr3_aa: CASGSGRANEQYF

j_call: TRBJ2-5
v_call: TRBV6-5
cdr3_aa: CATHSNTYQETQYF

j_call: TRBJ2-7
v_call: TRBV2
cdr3_aa: CASSGNRGLYEQYF

j_call: TRBJ2-3
v_call: TRBV7-9
cdr3_aa: CASSHLAGANTDTQYF

j_call: TRBJ2-3
v_call: TRBV11-2
cdr3_aa: CASSHTSPPDTQYF

j_call: TRBJ2-4
v_call: TRBV18
cdr3_aa: CASSFYDLRGNIQYF

j_call: TRBJ1-3
v_call: TRBV7-9
cdr3_aa: CASSPTSGPASGNTIYF

j_call: TRBJ2-5
v_call: TRBV6-5
cdr3_aa: CASSDNGETQYF

j_call: TRBJ2-7
v_call: TRBV19
cdr3_aa: CASSIERGKPYEQYF

j_call: TRBJ2-3
v_call: TRBV9
cdr3_aa: CASSVDKTGKSSTDTQYF